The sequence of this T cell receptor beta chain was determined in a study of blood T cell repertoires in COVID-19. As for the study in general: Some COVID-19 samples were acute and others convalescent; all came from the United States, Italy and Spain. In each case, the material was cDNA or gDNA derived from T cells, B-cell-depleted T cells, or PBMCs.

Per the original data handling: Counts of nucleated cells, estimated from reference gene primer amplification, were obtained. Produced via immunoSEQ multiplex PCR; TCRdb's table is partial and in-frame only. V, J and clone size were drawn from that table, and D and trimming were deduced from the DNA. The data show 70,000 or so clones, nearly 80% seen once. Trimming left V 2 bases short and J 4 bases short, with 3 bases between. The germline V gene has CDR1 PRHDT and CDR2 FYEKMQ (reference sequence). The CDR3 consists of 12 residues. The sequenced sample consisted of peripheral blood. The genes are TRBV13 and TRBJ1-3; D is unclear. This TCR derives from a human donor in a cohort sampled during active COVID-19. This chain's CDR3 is CASSLTGNTIYF. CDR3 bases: TGTGCCAGCAGCTTAACAGGAAACACCATATATTTT.